This T cell receptor beta chain emerged from a study of cytomegalovirus exposure and HLA in healthy donors. Vbeta (60) and Jbeta (13) primers were used in the PCR. Repertoires were generated with immunoSEQ multiplex PCR, while TCRdb's copy carries only in-frame clones and drops some. The table lists some 200,000 clones, roughly 83% of them singletons. Unmatched junction bases numbered 6, after V lost 0 bases and J lost 6 bases. The CDR3 sequence is 15 residues long. The germline CDR1 and CDR2 sequences are SGDLS and YYNGEE. Sequencing input: PBMCs. The chain is built from TRBV9 and TRBJ2-1; 7 bases agree with TRBD2. This TCR was sampled from a boy aged 2 to 10 in good health and CMV-seronegative. The CDR3 region is CASSVGLADPNEQFF. The CDR3 nucleotides are TGTGCCAGCAGCGTAGGTCTAGCGGACCCCAATGAGCAGTTCTTC.